These 16 T cell receptor beta chains came from one sample sequenced in a study of control samples from healthy donors and cancer patients. Repertoires were generated with immunoSEQ multiplex PCR, while TCRdb's copy carries only in-frame clones and drops some. The profile shows around 40,000 clones, approximately 90% of them singletons. The sequencing input was PBMCs. The receptor set was obtained from a woman aged 40 to 55 with head and neck cancer.

The rearrangement joins TRBV7-3 to TRBJ1-3; weak D call: TRBD1 (5 bases). Germline V gene data show CDR1 as SGHTA and CDR2 as FQGTGA. V was cut by 5 bases and J by 0 bases, with 14 bases left in between. This CDR3 comprises 16 residues. CDR3 loop: CASSRKPGLSGNTIYF. CDR3 in DNA: TGTGCCAGCAGCCGCAAACCGGGACTCTCTGGAAACACCATATATTTT.

This clone was seen just once. This chain joins TRBV3-1 (or the pseudogene TRBV3-2) and TRBJ2-5; TRBD2 aligns across 14 bases. The germline V gene encodes CDR1 LGHDT and CDR2 YNNKEL (reference sequence). With V trimmed by 6 bases and J by 1 base, 10 bases remained unmatched. This CDR3 has 18 amino acids. CDR3 amino acids: CASRGLAGAVWSQETQYF. The CDR3 DNA reads TGTGCCAGCAGGGGACTAGCGGGAGCTGTGTGGAGCCAAGAGACCCAGTACTTC.

V and J are TRBV14 and TRBJ2-2; D tentatively reads TRBD1 or TRBD2 (6 bases each). CDR1 SGHDN and CDR2 FVKESK come from the germline V gene. V lost 1 base and J lost 2, with 17 bases in between. The CDR3 runs to 18 residues. The CDR3 DNA is TGTGCCAGCAGCCAAGGGACGGGGGCGAACCTAAACACCGGGGAGCTGTTTTTT. This gives the protein CASSQGTGANLNTGELFF. Full variable domain (missing parts from reference TRBV14 and TRBJ2-2): EAGVTQFPSHSVIEKGQTVTLRCDPISGHDNLYWYRRVMGKEIKFLLHFVKESKQDESGMPNNRFLAERTGGTYSTLKVQPAELEDSGVYFCASSQGTGANLNTGELFFGEGSRLTVL.

The genes are TRBV15 and TRBJ1-4; a weak D match, TRBD1 (5 bases). This CDR3 is built from 16 residues. V was cut by 1 base and J by 8 bases, with 17 bases left in between. Germline assignment: CDR1 LNHNV and CDR2 YYDKDF (reference sequence). As DNA, the CDR3 is TGTGCCACCAGCAGAGTCCCGGGGGAGGTTCGGGAAAAACTGTTTTTT. Encoded protein: CATSRVPGEVREKLFF.

The CDR3 region has the DNA TGTGCCAGCAGTTTTTCGACTAAAGCTTTCTTT. Protein: CASSFSTKAFF. This rearrangement joins TRBV28 to TRBJ1-1, with D hard to call. The CDR3 runs to 11 residues. Germline V gene lookup returns CDR1 MDHEN and CDR2 SYDVKM. The germline V and J ends were trimmed by 3 bases and 9 bases, with 8 bases remaining between them.

The rearrangement joins TRBV12-3 or TRBV12-4 to TRBJ1-2; a weak D match, TRBD1 (6 bases). The V end was cut by 6 bases, the J end by 7 bases, with 12 bases between. This CDR3 has 12 amino acids. CDR3 residues: CASSRNRVGYTF. The DNA for the CDR3 is TGTGCCAGCAGCCGTAACAGGGTTGGCTACACCTTC.

The chain is built from TRBV7-8 and TRBJ1-2, with D perhaps TRBD1 (5 bases). CDR1 is SGHVS, CDR2 FQNEAQ, per germline. This CDR3 has 16 residues. Between the trimmed V and J ends, which lost 5 bases and 0 bases, there was a span of 16 bases. The CDR3 loop is CASSILGGSSNYGYTF. CDR3 DNA sequence: TGTGCCAGCAGCATCCTCGGGGGGTCCTCTAACTATGGCTACACCTTC.

CDR3 in amino acids: CASSLGLGGSSYEQYF. CDR3 in DNA: TGTGCCAGCAGCTTAGGACTCGGGGGCAGCTCCTACGAGCAGTACTTC. The chain combines TRBV7-9 with TRBJ2-7; D could derive from TRBD1 or TRBD2 (6 bases each). The germline V and J ends were trimmed by 1 base and 0 bases, with 13 bases remaining between them. Germline V gene sequence: CDR1 SEHNR, CDR2 FQNEAQ (reference sequence). The CDR3 loop spans 16 amino acids.

CDR3 bases: TGTGCCAGCGGGAGAGGGGACCGGAACACTGAAGCTTTCTTT. Its translation is CASGRGDRNTEAFF. The V call is TRBV6-5, the J call TRBJ1-1, with D possibly being TRBD1 (5 bases). The germline CDR1 and CDR2 sequences are MNHEY and SVGAGI. With 8 bases removed from V and 1 base from J, the gap between germline ends came to 14 bases. This CDR3 region has 14 residues.

The genes are TRBV30 and TRBJ2-6; D remains unclear. The CDR3 runs 14 residues. The germline gives CDR1 GTSNPN, CDR2 SVGIG (reference sequence). Deletions cut 2 bases from V and 4 bases from J, with 9 bases between. The CDR3 DNA reads as TGTGCCTGGAGTCAGGCGACCGGGGCCAACGTCCTGACTTTC. Translated, it gives CAWSQATGANVLTF.

The rearrangement links TRBV28 to TRBJ1-2; a possible D gene is TRBD1 (6 bases). In germline, CDR1 is MDHEN, CDR2 SYDVKM. The CDR3 runs to 14 residues. Between the trimmed V and J ends, which lost 4 bases and 3 bases, there was a span of 12 bases. The CDR3 reads CASSSPPGDYGYTF. CDR3 nucleotides: TGTGCCAGCAGTTCCCCCCCAGGGGACTATGGCTACACCTTC.

The gene calls are TRBV10-1 and TRBJ2-2; D unresolved. This CDR3 is built from 15 residues. From germline, CDR1 is WNHNN and CDR2 SYGVQD (reference sequence). Trimming removed 2 bases at V and 3 bases at J, with 10 bases between. The CDR3 spells CASSEGLGYTGELFF. CDR3 in DNA: TGCGCCAGCAGTGAGGGTTTGGGATACACCGGGGAGCTGTTTTTT.

The chain couples TRBV11-2 to TRBJ1-2; D gene unclear. Trimming pared 7 bases from V and 2 bases from J, leaving 14 bases between. Germline CDR1 reads SGHAT; CDR2 reads FQNNGV. The CDR3 length is 14 residues. The CDR3, as DNA: TGTGCCAGCACTTCTACTAAAGGAAACTATGGCTACACCTTC. This translates into CASTSTKGNYGYTF.

The sample holds one count of this clone. The chain employs TRBV12-3 or TRBV12-4 and TRBJ2-4; no firm D call. This CDR3 region has 13 residues. V lost 8 bases and J lost 0, with 8 bases in between. The CDR3 nucleotides read TGTGCCAGCTCAGGATTAGCCAAAAACATTCAGTACTTC. Translation gives CASSGLAKNIQYF.

The genes are TRBV13 and TRBJ2-7; TRBD2 agrees at 11 bases. The CDR3 loop spans 16 amino acids. The trim removed 5 bases at V and 3 bases at J, leaving 9 bases unmatched. The germline gives CDR1 PRHDT, CDR2 FYEKMQ (reference sequence). CDR3 sequence (DNA): TGTGCCAGCAGCCCCGCCGGGACTAGCGGAATCTACGAGCAGTACTTC. Translation gives CASSPAGTSGIYEQYF.

The V and J genes are TRBV28 and TRBJ2-2, with D perhaps TRBD2 (6 bases). The CDR3 spans 16 residues. The germline CDR1 and CDR2 sequences are MDHEN and SYDVKM. The V and J ends lost 3 bases and 0 bases respectively, with 11 bases between them. The CDR3 here is CASSLAGLSNTGELFF. The CDR3 region has the DNA TGTGCCAGCAGTTTGGCGGGACTTTCGAACACCGGGGAGCTGTTTTTT.